This T cell receptor beta chain was identified in a study of cytomegalovirus exposure and HLA in healthy donors. Per germline, CDR1 SQVTM and CDR2 ANQGSEA. With 1 base removed from V and 9 bases from J, the gap between germline ends came to 12 bases. The CDR3 runs 12 residues. Overall study findings and caveats: Later analysis showed TCR association rates varying by HLA locus, highest for DRB1 and lowest for HLA-C. Reportedly, a later analysis found an Asian-associated ancestry cluster had fewer N-insertions than the roughly 630-donor mean. An analysis that was carried out later associated fewer than 20,000 TCR beta sequences with HLA alleles at 0.05 false discovery rate. Looking again later, the authors saw that most CMV-associated TCR beta chains seemed HLA-restricted.

The sample holds one count of this clone. Antigen unknown. Both 60 Vbeta primers and 13 Jbeta primers went into the PCR. Some clones are missing from TCRdb's copy, which holds only in-frame ones; the method was immunoSEQ multiplex PCR. Of about 120,000 clones in the sample, around 88% are singletons; the top ten hold 1.5% to 2%. The chain combines TRBV29-1 with TRBJ2-5, with D possibly matching TRBD2 (6 bases). Material for sequencing was PBMCs. The sequence came from a man aged 35 to 55 in good health and CMV-seronegative. CDR3 DNA sequence: TGCAGCGTTGAAGGACTAGGACGTTCCCAGTACTTC. This gives the protein CSVEGLGRSQYF.